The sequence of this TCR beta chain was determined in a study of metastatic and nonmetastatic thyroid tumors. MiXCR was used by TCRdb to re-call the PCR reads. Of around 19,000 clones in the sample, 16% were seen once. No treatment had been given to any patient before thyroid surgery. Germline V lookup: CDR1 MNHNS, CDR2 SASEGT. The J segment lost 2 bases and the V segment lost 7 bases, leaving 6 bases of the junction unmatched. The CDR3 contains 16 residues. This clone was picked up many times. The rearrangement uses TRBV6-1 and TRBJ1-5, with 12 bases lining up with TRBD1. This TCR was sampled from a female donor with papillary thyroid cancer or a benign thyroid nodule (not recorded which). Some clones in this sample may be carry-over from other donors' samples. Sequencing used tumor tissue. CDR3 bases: TGTGCCAGCAAGGGACAGGGGGCTAACGGCAATCAGCCCCAGCATTTT. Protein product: CASKGQGANGNQPQHF.